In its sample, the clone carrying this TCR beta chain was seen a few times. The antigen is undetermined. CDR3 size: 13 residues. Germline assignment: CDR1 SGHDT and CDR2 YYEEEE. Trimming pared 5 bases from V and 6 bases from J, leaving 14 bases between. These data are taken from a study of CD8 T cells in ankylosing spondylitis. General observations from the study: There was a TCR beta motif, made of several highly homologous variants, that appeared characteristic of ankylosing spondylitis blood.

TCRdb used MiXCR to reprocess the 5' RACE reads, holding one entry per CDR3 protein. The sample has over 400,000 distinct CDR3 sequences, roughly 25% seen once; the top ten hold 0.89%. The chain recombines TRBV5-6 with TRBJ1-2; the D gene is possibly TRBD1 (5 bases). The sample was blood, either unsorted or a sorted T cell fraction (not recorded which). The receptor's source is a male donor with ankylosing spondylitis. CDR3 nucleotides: TGTGCCAGCAGGCCGTCGGGACCCGATGGCTACACCTTC. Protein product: CASRPSGPDGYTF.